This T cell receptor (beta chain) was identified in a study of cytomegalovirus exposure and HLA in healthy donors. General observations from the study: Across donors, presence/absence analyses took sequencing depth to be roughly uniform. The study labeled fewer than 200 TCR beta chains cytomegalovirus-associated. Excluded were some V segments that proved indistinguishable, including TRBV6-2 and TRBV6-3.

Both 60 Vbeta primers and 13 Jbeta primers went into the PCR. Repertoires were generated with immunoSEQ multiplex PCR, while TCRdb's copy carries only in-frame clones and drops some. The sample holds approximately 190,000 clones, 65% to 85% seen once. This clone occurred a few times. Its specificity is unknown. V was clipped by 7 bases and J by 0 bases; unmatched bases: 7. The CDR3 has 15 residues. Germline V gene lookup returns CDR1 MGHRA and CDR2 YSYEKL. Sequenced input: PBMCs. This receptor was taken from a man aged 50 to 60 in good health and CMV-seronegative. This chain uses TRBV4-1 with TRBJ1-2; 8 bases align to TRBD1. In nucleotides, the CDR3 is TGCGCCAGCAACCCCGGACAGGGACCTAACTATGGCTACACCTTC. This codes for CASNPGQGPNYGYTF.